The 22 T cell receptor beta chains below come from one sample, sequenced in a study of blood T cell repertoires in COVID-19. The method was immunoSEQ multiplex PCR; TCRdb's version includes in-frame clones alone and lacks a portion of them. The repertoire consists of roughly 300,000 clones, with around 85% occurring once and the leading ten covering around 2.5%. Sequenced: PBMCs or T cells enriched from blood (not recorded which). The source is a woman aged 45 to 65 who had recovered from COVID-19.

V gene TRBV30 combines with J gene TRBJ1-1; D is possibly TRBD1 (6 bases). Trimming removed 3 bases at V and 8 bases at J, with 13 bases between. CDR1 is GTSNPN, CDR2 SVGIG, per germline (reference sequence). The CDR3 sequence is 12 residues long. The CDR3 spells CAWRGPGTEAFF. In DNA form, the CDR3 reads TGTGCCTGGAGGGGCCCTGGGACAGAAGCTTTCTTT.

A few counts support this clone. The CDR3 nucleotides read TGTGCCAGCACTAAGGAGGCGGGAGCTAGCACAGATACGCAGTATTTT. Its translation: CASTKEAGASTDTQYF. The V call is TRBV2, the J call TRBJ2-3; 7 bases match TRBD2. CDR1 is SNHLY and CDR2 is FYNNEI in the germline V gene. The J segment lost 0 bases and the V segment lost 7 bases, leaving 10 bases of the junction unmatched. This CDR3 spans 16 amino acids.

The rearrangement joins TRBV2 to TRBJ1-1, with TRBD1 matching over 8 bases. Per the germline V gene, CDR1 is SNHLY and CDR2 is FYNNEI. The CDR3 totals 11 residues. V gave up 6 bases and J gave up 12 bases; unmatched junction bases: 6. The CDR3 is CASRAGGATFF. In nucleotides, the CDR3 is TGTGCCAGCAGAGCAGGGGGCGCGACTTTCTTT.

This chain connects TRBV30 to TRBJ1-1; D remains ambiguous. V lost 0 bases, J lost 7 bases, and 15 bases lay in between. This CDR3 is 14 amino acids long. Germline assignment: CDR1 GTSNPN and CDR2 SVGIG (reference sequence). The CDR3 DNA reads TGTGCCTGGAGTGTACTTTACGGGGAGAGTGAAGCTTTCTTT. As protein: CAWSVLYGESEAFF.

V gene TRBV19 combines with J gene TRBJ2-6, with TRBD2 matching 7 bases. With V trimmed by 5 bases and J by 0 bases, 4 bases remained unmatched. CDR1 and CDR2 (germline): LNHDA, SQIVND (reference sequence). This CDR3 is 16 amino acids long. CDR3 residues: CASSSTGGSGANVLTF. CDR3 bases: TGTGCCAGTAGTTCCACGGGGGGCTCTGGGGCCAACGTCCTGACTTTC.

The chain recombines TRBV11-2 with TRBJ1-3, with D possibly TRBD1 on 5 matching bases. This CDR3 has 12 residues. Germline CDR1 SGHAT, CDR2 FQNNGV. Trimming stripped 4 bases from V and 7 bases from J, with 8 bases between. This CDR3 is CASSSQGNTIYF. As DNA, the CDR3 is TGTGCCAGCAGCTCCCAGGGTAACACCATATATTTT.

This chain connects TRBV19 to TRBJ1-1, with unresolved D. Germline-derived CDR1 and CDR2 are LNHDA and SQIVND (reference sequence). V lost 3 bases and J lost 1, with 12 bases in between. The CDR3 contains 15 residues. CDR3 loop: CASSIVTGGNTEAFF. The CDR3 region has the DNA TGTGCCAGTAGTATTGTCACCGGCGGGAACACTGAAGCTTTCTTT.

This sequence joins TRBV11-2 and TRBJ1-1, with TRBD1 identical over 7 bases. This CDR3 region has 13 residues. Per the germline V gene, CDR1 is SGHAT and CDR2 is FQNNGV. The ends lost 4 bases at V and 11 bases at J; junction bases unmatched: 10. CDR3 protein: CASSSTQSTGAFF. CDR3 sequence (DNA): TGTGCCAGCAGCTCTACCCAATCGACAGGGGCTTTCTTT.

The genes are TRBV7-8 and TRBJ1-2; 9 bases align to TRBD1. CDR1 is SGHVS and CDR2 is FQNEAQ in the germline V gene. The CDR3 contains 13 residues. The V and J ends lost 4 bases and 8 bases, in that order; junction bases with no gene match: 5. The CDR3 protein is CASSYGQGRGYTF. DNA of the CDR3: TGTGCCAGCAGCTACGGACAGGGGAGAGGCTACACCTTC.

The chain has TRBV5-6 and TRBJ1-1; 7 nucleotides agree with TRBD1. The CDR3 contains 15 residues. Unmatched junction bases numbered 6, after V lost 4 bases and J lost 0 bases. Germline values: CDR1 SGHDT, CDR2 YYEEEE. Written as DNA, the CDR3 is TGTGCCAGCAGCGTGGGACAGCCGATGAACACTGAAGCTTTCTTT. This sequence encodes CASSVGQPMNTEAFF. Looking up the rest from reference TRBV5-6 and TRBJ1-1 gives the full variable domain: DAGVTQSPTHLIKTRGQQVTLRCSPKSGHDTVSWYQQALGQGPQFIFQYYEEEERQRGNFPDRFSGHQFPNYSSELNVNALLLGDSALYLCASSVGQPMNTEAFFGQGTRLTVV.

This chain links TRBV15 with TRBJ2-1; TRBD1 agrees at 8 bases. The CDR3 is 15 amino acids. Germline V gives CDR1 LNHNV, CDR2 YYDKDF (reference sequence). J gave up 4 bases and V 2 bases, and 4 bases lay outside the gene matches. CDR3 DNA: TGTGCCACCAGCAGACGGACAGGGCGATACAATGAGCAGTTCTTC. This gives the protein CATSRRTGRYNEQFF.

The chain has TRBV6-2 or TRBV6-3 and TRBJ1-5; a possible D gene is TRBD1 (6 bases). V was cut by 0 bases and J by 4 bases, with 13 bases left in between. In germline, CDR1 is MNHEY, CDR2 SVGEGT. This CDR3 is 16 amino acids long. DNA for the CDR3: TGTGCCAGCAGTTACTCATTCAGGGGCACGAATCAGCCCCAGCATTTT. Its translation is CASSYSFRGTNQPQHF.

The chain combines TRBV7-8 with TRBJ2-7, with D perhaps matching TRBD1 (5 bases). The germline V and J ends were trimmed by 3 bases and 3 bases, with 12 bases remaining between them. The germline V gene encodes CDR1 SGHVS and CDR2 FQNEAQ. The CDR3 length is 14 residues. CDR3 amino acids: CASSFEQAIYEQYF. CDR3 sequence (DNA): TGTGCCAGCAGCTTTGAACAGGCGATCTACGAGCAGTACTTC.

In its sample, this clone was seen once. V gene TRBV3-1 (or the pseudogene TRBV3-2) combines with J gene TRBJ2-1; TRBD2 agrees at 8 bases. Per the germline V gene, CDR1 is LGHDT and CDR2 is YNNKEL (reference sequence). The CDR3 extends over 16 amino acids. Trimming cost V 0 bases and J 7 bases; bases outside gene matches: 8. The CDR3 DNA reads as TGTGCCAGCAGCCAAGATCGGACTAGCTTCGGTAATGAGCAGTTCTTC. It yields the protein CASSQDRTSFGNEQFF.

In its sample, this clone was seen once. This chain uses TRBV27 with TRBJ2-5; TRBD1 is a possible D gene (5 bases). The CDR3 is 13 residues long. The ends were cut back, 3 bases at V and 2 bases at J, with 7 bases in the middle. Germline V gene sequence: CDR1 MNHEY, CDR2 SMNVEV (reference sequence). The CDR3: CASSLTAQETQYF. The DNA of the CDR3 is TGTGCCAGCAGTTTGACAGCTCAAGAGACCCAGTACTTC.

V gene TRBV28 combines with J gene TRBJ2-5; the match to TRBD2 covers 13 bases. The CDR3 has 15 amino acids. Germline V gene sequence: CDR1 MDHEN, CDR2 SYDVKM. V shed 4 bases and J 5 bases; nucleotides not matched to a gene: 4. The CDR3 nucleotides read TGTGCCAGCAGTTATGGACTAGCGGGGGTTGAGACCCAGTACTTC. It codes for CASSYGLAGVETQYF.

The rearrangement joins TRBV7-8 to TRBJ1-5; D is perhaps TRBD1 (5 bases). The germline CDR1 and CDR2 sequences are SGHVS and FQNEAQ. Trimming left V 5 bases short and J 4 bases short, with 9 bases between. CDR3 length equals 13 residues. The CDR3 sequence: CASSLRQNQPQHF. The CDR3 bases are TGTGCCAGCAGCCTTAGACAGAATCAGCCCCAGCATTTT.

The rearrangement joins TRBV5-6 to TRBJ2-7; 7 bases align to TRBD1. Germline-derived CDR1 and CDR2 are SGHDT and YYEEEE. The CDR3 extends over 14 amino acids. J gave up 5 bases and V 1 base, and 6 bases lay outside the gene matches. CDR3 nucleotide sequence: TGTGCCAGCAGCTTGCGCGCAGGGGGTGACGAGCAGTACTTC. Translated, it gives CASSLRAGGDEQYF.

The chain employs TRBV6-2 or TRBV6-3 and TRBJ2-7; TRBD2 aligns across 12 bases. The junction had 2 bases not matched to a gene; V was cut back by 4 bases and J by 4 bases. The CDR3 runs 14 residues. Germline CDR1 reads MNHEY; CDR2 reads SVGEGT. In DNA, the CDR3 is TGTGCCAGCAGTTTAGGACTAGCGGGGTACGAGCAGTACTTC. Translating gives CASSLGLAGYEQYF.

This clone has just one count. The chain combines TRBV7-9 with TRBJ1-2, with 7 bases lining up with TRBD1. V shed 4 bases, J shed 4 bases, and the junction held 9 bases outside the gene matches. The CDR3 has 15 amino acids. Germline V CDR1 and CDR2: SEHNR, FQNEAQ (reference sequence). In nucleotides, the CDR3 is TGTGCCAGCAGCTCCCGGGACAGCCTCTTCTATGGCTACACCTTC. It translates to CASSSRDSLFYGYTF.

This sequence joins TRBV28 and TRBJ1-1; D is unresolved. Germline assignment: CDR1 MDHEN and CDR2 SYDVKM. The V gene lost 4 bases and the J gene lost 5 bases, with 8 bases spanning the gap. The CDR3 covers 12 residues. The CDR3 loop reads CASSSPATEAFF. The CDR3 coding sequence is TGTGCCAGCAGTTCTCCCGCGACTGAAGCTTTCTTT. The variable domain in full, completed from reference TRBV28 and TRBJ1-1, reads DVKVTQSSRYLVKRTGEKVFLECVQDMDHENMFWYRQDPGLGLRLIYFSYDVKMKEKGDIPEGYSVSREKKERFSLILESASTNQTSMYLCASSSPATEAFFGQGTRLTVV.

The chain uses TRBV2 and TRBJ2-4; 13 bases line up with TRBD2. The CDR3 is 21 amino acids. V lost 6 bases and J lost 0; bases outside the gene matches: 17. Germline assignment: CDR1 SNHLY and CDR2 FYNNEI. CDR3 in amino acids: CASREGLAGPGLPLAKNIQYF. CDR3 sequence (DNA): TGTGCCAGCAGGGAGGGACTAGCGGGACCCGGACTTCCTCTAGCCAAAAACATTCAGTACTTC.